These 27 T cell receptor beta chains were all obtained from the same sample, sequenced in a study of T cells after yellow fever vaccination. MiXCR, applied by TCRdb to the 5' RACE reads, yields one record per CDR3 protein. The data contain about 170,000 distinct CDR3 sequences, about 10% of them singletons. The sample in question was CD8+ T cells sorted from PBMCs, obtained 15 days after the yellow fever booster vaccination. The receptors here all came from a man between 18 and 29 years old who received the YFV17D yellow fever vaccine.

V usage is TRBV7-9 and J usage is TRBJ1-3; no firm D call. Per the germline V gene, CDR1 is SEHNR and CDR2 is FQNEAQ (reference sequence). The length of the CDR3 is 17 residues. Trimming took 4 bases from V and 0 from J, leaving 16 bases between them. The CDR3 reads CASSSLAGPASGNTIYF. The CDR3 DNA sequence: TGTGCCAGCAGCTCTCTCGCCGGGCCCGCCTCTGGAAACACCATATATTTT.

The chain links TRBV7-8 to TRBJ2-7; 7 bases are a match to TRBD1. Unmatched junction bases numbered 15, after V lost 5 bases and J lost 8 bases. This CDR3 contains 15 residues. The germline V gene has CDR1 SGHVS and CDR2 FQNEAQ. CDR3 loop: CASSPRTGVGQKQYF. CDR3 bases: TGTGCCAGCAGCCCACGTACAGGGGTGGGACAAAAGCAGTACTTC. Variable domain in full (rest from reference TRBV7-8 and TRBJ2-7): GAGVSQSPRYKVAKRGQDVALRCDPISGHVSLFWYQQALGQGPEFLTYFQNEAQLDKSGLPSDRFFAERPEGSVSTLKIQRTQQEDSAVYLCASSPRTGVGQKQYFGPGTRLTVT.

The V call is TRBV7-9, the J call TRBJ2-3, with unresolved D. The V gene lost 1 base and the J gene lost 6 bases, with 11 bases spanning the gap. CDR1 and CDR2 from the germline V gene are SEHNR and FQNEAQ (reference sequence). This CDR3 has 14 amino acids. In DNA, the CDR3 is TGTGCCAGCAGCTTAGGCCAGCTCTTGGATACGCAGTATTTT. Translated: CASSLGQLLDTQYF. Full variable domain (missing parts from reference TRBV7-9 and TRBJ2-3): DTGVSQNPRHKITKRGQNVTFRCDPISEHNRLYWYRQTLGQGPEFLTYFQNEAQLEKSRLLSDRFSAERPKGSFSTLEIQRTEQGDSAMYLCASSLGQLLDTQYFGPGTRLTVL.

The chain joins TRBV7-9 to TRBJ2-1; TRBD2 aligns across 8 bases. Per the germline V gene, CDR1 is SEHNR and CDR2 is FQNEAQ (reference sequence). The CDR3 contains 15 residues. V shed 2 bases, J shed 8 bases, and the junction held 8 bases outside the gene matches. The CDR3 DNA follows: TGTGCCAGCAGCTTACTTGCGGGGGGTCACGATGAGCAGTTCTTC. Its protein is CASSLLAGGHDEQFF.

The chain carries TRBV27 and TRBJ1-5; TRBD1 agrees at 8 bases. The CDR3 length is 14 residues. Germline CDR1 reads MNHEY; CDR2 reads SMNVEV (reference sequence). Trimming at V came to 6 bases and at J to 1 base, leaving 2 bases not matched to a gene. CDR3 protein: CASSRQGSNQPQHF. CDR3 DNA: TGTGCCAGCAGCCGACAGGGGAGCAATCAGCCCCAGCATTTT.

The rearrangement joins TRBV4-3 to TRBJ2-7, with 8 bases identical to TRBD2. CDR1 and CDR2 (germline): LGHNA, YSLEER. The CDR3 is 14 amino acids. Unmatched junction bases numbered 2, after V lost 4 bases and J lost 0 bases. The CDR3, as DNA: TGCGCCAGCAGCCCAGCGGGGGACTCCTACGAGCAGTACTTC. It is translated as CASSPAGDSYEQYF.

The chain recombines TRBV4-2 with TRBJ2-7, with 12 positions matching TRBD2. Trimming cost V 0 bases and J 7 bases; bases outside gene matches: 7. There are 16 residues in the CDR3. The germline CDR1 and CDR2 sequences are LGHNA and YNFKEQ. Written as DNA, the CDR3 is TGTGCCAGCAGCCAAGATGAGACTAGCGGGGGAGTAGAGCAGTACTTC. Protein sequence: CASSQDETSGGVEQYF.

This clonotype appeared many times. The chain combines TRBV27 with TRBJ2-3; D gene ambiguous. The V gene's germline CDR1 is MNHEY and CDR2 SMNVEV (reference sequence). The CDR3 covers 13 residues. V gave up 3 bases and J gave up 4 bases, with 8 bases separating them. CDR3 bases: TGTGCCAGCAGTTTCGGGTGGGCAGATACGCAGTATTTT. Translated: CASSFGWADTQYF.

This clonotype was recorded at least ten times. The chain has TRBV4-2 and TRBJ2-7; D possibly corresponds to TRBD1 (7 bases). This CDR3 region has 17 residues. Germline lookup yields CDR1 LGHNA and CDR2 YNFKEQ. The V end was cut by 4 bases, the J end by 4 bases, with 23 bases between. The CDR3 loop reads CASSPLTGDRQQYEQYF. The CDR3 DNA reads TGTGCCAGCAGCCCCTTGACGGGGGACAGACAACAATACGAGCAGTACTTC.

This clonotype turned up a few times. The CDR3 region is CASSYRPRGNTEAFF. In nucleotides, the CDR3 is TGTGCCAGCAGCTATCGGCCCAGAGGGAACACTGAAGCTTTCTTT. This chain connects TRBV6-5 to TRBJ1-1; unclear D gene. Trimming shortened V by 6 bases and J by 1 base, and 15 bases separated the two germline ends. CDR3 length: 15 residues. Germline loops: CDR1 MNHEY, CDR2 SVGAGI.

This clonotype has ten or more counts. The rearrangement links TRBV5-1 to TRBJ1-1; D is undetermined. CDR1 is SGHRS and CDR2 is YFSETQ in the germline V gene. The V end lost 1 base, the J end lost 1 base, and 5 bases lay between the germline ends. This CDR3 is built from 13 residues. The CDR3 is CASSLLGNTEAFF. The CDR3 DNA reads TGCGCCAGCAGCTTGCTAGGGAACACTGAAGCTTTCTTT.

This clonotype has a handful of counts. The chain couples TRBV18 to TRBJ1-2; D might be TRBD1 (5 bases). The CDR3 length is 16 residues. Trimming removed 0 bases from V and 4 bases from J, with 15 bases in between. Germline assignment: CDR1 KGHSH and CDR2 LQKENI. For the CDR3, the DNA is TGTGCCAGCTCACCACCGGGGCGGGTCCACCCCTATGGCTACACCTTC. This encodes CASSPPGRVHPYGYTF.

The chain joins TRBV11-2 to TRBJ1-2; weak D call: TRBD1 (5 bases). Trimming pared 1 base from V and 7 bases from J, leaving 13 bases between. The CDR3 contains 14 residues. Germline values: CDR1 SGHAT, CDR2 FQNNGV. The CDR3 loop reads CASSLGTPLRGYTF. The CDR3 nucleotides read TGTGCCAGCAGCTTAGGGACACCACTACGTGGCTACACCTTC. The variable domain in full, completed from reference TRBV11-2 and TRBJ1-2, reads EAGVAQSPRYKIIEKRQSVAFWCNPISGHATLYWYQQILGQGPKLLIQFQNNGVVDDSQLPKDRFSAERLKGVDSTLKIQPAKLEDSAVYLCASSLGTPLRGYTFGSGTRLTVV.

Ten or more counts support this clonotype. The gene calls are TRBV20-1 and TRBJ2-1; TRBD2 matches at 9 bases. Per the germline V gene, CDR1 is DFQATT and CDR2 is SNEGSKA (reference sequence). The CDR3 is 17 residues long. The J segment lost 10 bases and the V segment lost 2 bases, leaving 18 bases of the junction unmatched. The CDR3 nucleotides are TGCAGTGCTAGAACTGGGGCACCTAGCGGGGATGGAACGGAGCAGTTCTTC. It translates to CSARTGAPSGDGTEQFF.

This clonotype turned up a few times. The rearrangement links TRBV12-1 to TRBJ2-7; TRBD1, the table's D call, was not compared with the DNA. TRBV12-1 is termed a pseudogene. The length of the CDR3 is 13 residues. CDR3 protein: CASSLRGGHEQYF. DNA for the CDR3: TGTGCCAGCAGTTTGCGGGGGGGCCACGAGCAGTACTTC.

The table lists this clonotype with a few counts. The chain is built from TRBV7-9 and TRBJ1-1; 10 bases line up with TRBD1. With 5 bases clipped from V and 3 bases from J, the junction kept 3 bases outside the gene matches. Germline CDR1 and CDR2: SEHNR and FQNEAQ (reference sequence). This CDR3 spans 14 amino acids. Here the CDR3 DNA reads TGTGCCAGCAGCCGGACAGGGGGGTACACTGAAGCTTTCTTT. Its translation is CASSRTGGYTEAFF.

This clonotype was recorded at least ten times. Written as DNA, the CDR3 is TGTGCCAGCAACGAAATTCTGAGCTCCTACAATGAGCAGTTCTTC. Amino acid sequence: CASNEILSSYNEQFF. The chain is built from TRBV7-2 and TRBJ2-1; D uncertain. Germline assignment: CDR1 SGHTA and CDR2 FQGNSA. The CDR3 extends over 15 amino acids. Trimming pared 7 bases from V and 0 bases from J, leaving 13 bases between. The full variable domain, rest sourced from reference TRBV7-2 and TRBJ2-1, is GAGVSQSPSNKVTEKGKDVELRCDPISGHTALYWYRQSLGQGLEFLIYFQGNSAPDKSGLPSDRFSAERTGGSVSTLTIQRTQQEDSAVYLCASNEILSSYNEQFFGPGTRLTVL.

The rearrangement links TRBV4-2 to TRBJ2-7; D call uncertain. Trimming removed 1 base at V and 2 bases at J, with 12 bases between. The germline gives CDR1 LGHNA, CDR2 YNFKEQ. The CDR3 is made up of 15 amino acids. Here the CDR3 reads CASSQGISDTYEQYV. The CDR3 coding sequence is TGTGCCAGCAGCCAAGGGATTAGTGACACCTACGAGCAGTACGTC.

The sample holds a few counts of this clonotype. Because the CDR3's place on the DNA is in doubt, the DNA is left out and the CDR3 is given as listed by TCRdb. The rearrangement links TRBV15 to TRBJ1-3; no DNA check was done on the table's D call, TRBD1. Counting both end residues, the CDR3 totals 16 amino acids. Germline CDR1 and CDR2: LNHNV and YYDKDF (reference sequence). The CDR3 loop reads CATSRPFGAAGNTIYF.

The V and J genes are TRBV4-1 and TRBJ2-5; 10 bases are a match to TRBD2. V shed 5 bases and J 5 bases; nucleotides not matched to a gene: 23. CDR1 MGHRA and CDR2 YSYEKL come from the germline V gene. The CDR3 extends over 20 amino acids. This CDR3 is CASSLRIPGWIAGGRETQYF. The DNA of the CDR3 is TGCGCCAGCAGCTTAAGGATCCCGGGCTGGATAGCGGGGGGACGGGAGACCCAGTACTTC.

The V call is TRBV7-2, the J call TRBJ2-7, with a possible D match to TRBD2 (6 bases). Trimming took 3 bases from V and 3 from J, leaving 15 bases between them. This CDR3 has 15 amino acids. Per the germline V gene, CDR1 is SGHTA and CDR2 is FQGNSA. CDR3 region: CASSFRSGRIYEQYF. The CDR3 region has the DNA TGTGCCAGCAGCTTCAGGAGCGGGCGGATCTACGAGCAGTACTTC.

The chain is built from TRBV12-3 or TRBV12-4 and TRBJ2-5; 12 bases are shared with TRBD2. This CDR3 contains 15 residues. The J segment lost 5 bases and the V segment lost 5 bases, leaving 6 bases of the junction unmatched. The CDR3 DNA follows: TGTGCCAGCAGTCACCTAGCGGGGGGGCTTGAGACCCAGTACTTC. Amino acids: CASSHLAGGLETQYF.

This chain uses TRBV27 with TRBJ1-1; no reliable D call. The length of the CDR3 is 15 residues. Germline CDR1 and CDR2: MNHEY and SMNVEV (reference sequence). Trimming pared 5 bases from V and 1 base from J, leaving 14 bases between. CDR3 in DNA: TGTGCCAGCAGTCCCCCGAGGTGGCGGAACACTGAAGCTTTCTTT. Amino acid sequence: CASSPPRWRNTEAFF.

This clonotype was picked up a small number of times. The genes are TRBV2 and TRBJ1-2; TRBD1 matches at 7 bases. The V gene end was trimmed by 0 bases and the J gene end by 4 bases; junction bases not matched to a gene: 2. CDR3 size: 14 residues. Per germline, CDR1 SNHLY and CDR2 FYNNEI. The CDR3 DNA follows: TGTGCCAGCAGTGAAGCTTGGGACAGCTATGGCTACACCTTC. This codes for CASSEAWDSYGYTF.

The chain has TRBV4-3 and TRBJ1-1; D is uncertain. This CDR3 comprises 18 residues. Trimming pared 2 bases from V and 0 bases from J, leaving 19 bases between. The germline V gene encodes CDR1 LGHNA and CDR2 YSLEER. The CDR3 DNA is TGCGCCAGCAGCCAACGGTCGCCAGCCTTTGGTATGAACACTGAAGCTTTCTTT. Its translation is CASSQRSPAFGMNTEAFF.

This clonotype was picked up a small number of times. The chain joins TRBV11-2 to TRBJ1-1, with D tentatively TRBD1 (5 bases). Germline CDR1 is SGHAT and CDR2 is FQNNGV. The V and J ends lost 5 bases and 4 bases respectively, with 20 bases between them. The CDR3 loop spans 16 amino acids. The CDR3: CASSPGRGRRTTEAFF. The DNA for the CDR3 is TGTGCCAGCAGCCCCGGAAGGGGCAGAAGGACCACTGAAGCTTTCTTT.

This chain connects TRBV4-3 to TRBJ1-1, with a tentative D call TRBD1 (5 bases). V gave up 0 bases and J gave up 1 base, with 9 bases separating them. Germline lookup yields CDR1 LGHNA and CDR2 YSLEER. The CDR3 length is 15 residues. This CDR3 is CASSQDRQTNTEAFF. Here the CDR3 DNA reads TGCGCCAGCAGCCAAGATAGACAGACGAACACTGAAGCTTTCTTT.